This T cell receptor (beta chain) was profiled in a study of T cells in Graves' hyperthyroidism and ophthalmopathy. Study-wide results and limits: A median around six months before onset, the model predicted ophthalmopathy.

From RNA transcripts, TCR beta CDR3 regions were amplified. In the first-round RT-PCR of the TCR CDR3, the HTBI primer set was used. TCRdb itself ran the multiplex PCR reads through MiXCR, one entry per CDR3 protein. The repertoire consists of hundreds of thousands of distinct CDR3 sequences, with over 10% occurring once and the leading ten covering 9.2%. Stable Graves' hyperthyroidism meant no ophthalmopathy progression within 18 months. Fresh 10 ml peripheral blood yielded PBMCs. This clonotype was observed at least ten times. The antigen remains undetermined. With 3 bases removed from V and 6 bases from J, the gap between germline ends came to 12 bases. The CDR3 runs 15 residues. Per germline, CDR1 SNHLY and CDR2 FYNNEI.

The chain uses TRBV2 and TRBJ1-6; tentative D call: TRBD1 (6 bases). The sequence came from a woman in her late teens or twenties with Graves' hyperthyroidism. The sample was blood. The CDR3 loop reads CASSDGGAGNSPLHF. The DNA of the CDR3 is TGTGCCAGCAGTGACGGGGGGGCAGGTAATTCACCCCTCCACTTT.